These T cell receptor beta chains were read from a single sample in a study of T cell changes during pregnancy in multiple sclerosis. Assay: immunoSEQ multiplex PCR; the TCRdb copy retains only in-frame clones and omits some. This table has 80,000 to 95,000 clones, about 94% appearing once. The sequencing here drew on peripheral blood, taken in the third trimester of pregnancy. Source of these receptors: a female donor in good health, enrolled as a control in a pregnancy study. Each CDR3 is given with its conserved first and last residue. D genes are given only for firm matches. A clone size is listed for some rows: how often the clone was seen (once, few, many), or a class if it is expanded.

-	few	TRBJ2-1	TRBV5-1	CASSKNLARGEYNEQFF	TGCGCCAGCAGCAAGAACCTAGCGCGAGGGGAGTACAATGAGCAGTTCTTC
TRBD2	-	TRBJ2-7	TRBV7-2	CASSLGASGMYEQYF	TGTGCCAGCAGCTTAGGGGCTAGCGGGATGTACGAGCAGTACTTC
-	once	TRBJ2-7	TRBV19	CASSPVGGGLSYEQYF	TGTGCCAGTAGTCCCGTGGGAGGGGGACTGTCCTACGAGCAGTACTTC
TRBD1	-	TRBJ2-1	TRBV11-3	CASSDPGQGVNEQFF	TGTGCCAGCAGCGATCCGGGACAGGGGGTCAATGAGCAGTTCTTC
-	-	TRBJ2-7	TRBV30	CAWTGGMREQYF	TGTGCCTGGACTGGGGGCATGAGGGAGCAGTACTTC
-	-	TRBJ2-7	TRBV7-2	CASSSRRGSYEQYF	TGTGCCAGCAGCTCCAGGAGGGGAAGTTACGAGCAGTACTTC
TRBD1	-	TRBJ1-1	TRBV7-9	CASCRDRTEAFF	TGTGCCAGCTGTCGGGACAGGACTGAAGCTTTCTTT
TRBD1	-	TRBJ2-3	TRBV6-5	CASSYRGQLDTDTQYF	TGTGCCAGCAGTTACAGGGGACAGCTAGACACAGATACGCAGTATTTT
-	-	TRBJ2-1	TRBV2	CASSDGPPQSHEQFF	TGTGCCAGCAGTGATGGGCCCCCCCAATCCCATGAGCAGTTCTTC
TRBD1	-	TRBJ2-7	TRBV7-2	CASSLTTGTHEQYF	TGTGCCAGCAGCTTAACGACAGGGACCCACGAGCAGTACTTC
-	-	TRBJ1-2	TRBV15	CATSEGGNSYGYTF	TGTGCCACCAGCGAAGGAGGGAACAGCTATGGCTACACCTTC
TRBD2	-	TRBJ2-2	TRBV2	CASSVREGPGELFF	TGTGCCAGCAGTGTTCGGGAGGGACCCGGGGAGCTGTTTTTT
-	-	TRBJ2-1	TRBV5-4	CASSLGVNEQFF	TGTGCCAGCAGCTTGGGTGTAAATGAGCAGTTCTTC
TRBD1	-	TRBJ2-6	TRBV7-9	CASSSNRGRAEGANVLTF	TGTGCCAGCAGCTCGAACAGGGGTAGGGCCGAAGGGGCCAACGTCCTGACTTTC
TRBD1	few	TRBJ1-1	TRBV19	CASGPGTGGTEAFF	TGTGCCAGTGGGCCCGGGACAGGGGGTACTGAAGCTTTCTTT
TRBD2	-	TRBJ2-3	TRBV2	CASRPSGASTDTQYF	TGTGCCAGCAGGCCTAGCGGAGCTAGCACAGATACGCAGTATTTT
-	-	TRBJ1-4	TRBV27	CASSLSGREDEKLFF	TGTGCCAGCAGTTTATCGGGCAGGGAAGATGAAAAACTGTTTTTT
-	-	TRBJ1-1	TRBV7-2	CASSFTSHTEAFF	TGTGCCAGCAGCTTCACAAGTCACACTGAAGCTTTCTTT
TRBD1	once	TRBJ2-3	TRBV19	CASSRGTGGLTDTQYF	TGTGCCAGTAGTCGAGGGACAGGGGGCTTGACAGATACGCAGTATTTT
TRBD2	-	TRBJ2-1	TRBV4-1	CASSQALAGGPHEQFF	TGCGCCAGCAGCCAGGCCCTAGCGGGAGGGCCGCATGAGCAGTTCTTC
-	-	TRBJ2-7	TRBV4-1	CASSQGTSLAYEQYF	TGCGCCAGCAGCCAAGGGACATCTTTAGCCTACGAGCAGTACTTC
TRBD2	-	TRBJ2-6	TRBV19	CASSFRLAGGPSSGANVLTF	TGTGCCAGTAGTTTTCGACTAGCGGGAGGACCCAGCTCTGGGGCCAACGTCCTGACTTTC
-	-	TRBJ2-3	TRBV5-6	CASSFGTDTQYF	TGTGCCAGCAGCTTCGGGACAGATACGCAGTATTTT
-	-	TRBJ2-3	TRBV18	CASSPAEGSTDTQYF	TGTGCCAGCTCACCAGCGGAGGGAAGCACAGATACGCAGTATTTT
TRBD1	-	TRBJ1-2	TRBV2	CASSGDSLSFHGYTF	TGTGCCAGCAGTGGGGACAGCCTTTCGTTCCATGGCTACACCTTC
TRBD1	-	TRBJ1-1	TRBV15	CATADRLNTEAFF	TGTGCCACGGCGGACAGGCTGAACACTGAAGCTTTCTTT
TRBD1	once	TRBJ1-2	TRBV5-6	CASSRGTANYGYTF	TGTGCCAGCAGCCGTGGGACAGCTAACTATGGCTACACCTTC
-	few	TRBJ2-1	TRBV6-5	CASRTNNEQFF	TGTGCCAGCAGAACAAACAATGAGCAGTTCTTC
-	-	TRBJ2-1	TRBV7-9	CASSLIAGMENNEQFF	TGTGCCAGCAGCTTGATTGCCGGGATGGAAAACAATGAGCAGTTCTTC
TRBD1	-	TRBJ2-7	TRBV7-2	CASSLTTGPYEQYF	TGTGCCAGCAGCTTAACGACAGGGCCCTACGAGCAGTACTTC
TRBD2	-	TRBJ2-3	TRBV7-9	CASSASSGSITDTQYF	TGTGCCAGCAGCGCCTCCAGCGGGAGTATTACAGATACGCAGTATTTT
TRBD1	-	TRBJ2-1	TRBV6-6	CASSYGQGYNEQFF	TGTGCCAGCAGTTACGGACAGGGATACAATGAGCAGTTCTTC
TRBD1	-	TRBJ2-7	TRBV19	CASSRGQHSYEQYF	TGTGCCAGTAGTAGGGGACAGCACTCCTACGAGCAGTACTTC
-	-	TRBJ2-5	TRBV7-2	CASRQTGVETQYF	TGTGCCAGCAGACAAACGGGGGTAGAGACCCAGTACTTC
-	-	TRBJ2-7	TRBV20-1	CSATPVNEQYF	TGCAGTGCTACCCCCGTAAACGAGCAGTACTTC
TRBD1	-	TRBJ2-2	TRBV5-6	CASSSTRTGGNTGELFF	TGTGCCAGCAGCTCCACACGGACAGGGGGGAACACCGGGGAGCTGTTTTTT
-	-	TRBJ1-1	TRBV27	CASRLGGQVTEAFF	TGTGCCAGCAGACTCGGGGGGCAGGTCACTGAAGCTTTCTTT
TRBD2	-	TRBJ2-2	TRBV5-1	CASSSDSGTYTGELFF	TGCGCCAGCAGCTCAGATAGCGGGACGTACACCGGGGAGCTGTTTTTT
-	-	TRBJ2-2	TRBV30	CAWGQFTGELFF	TGTGCCTGGGGACAGTTCACCGGGGAGCTGTTTTTT
-	-	TRBJ2-1	TRBV25-1	CASSASGSYNEQFF	TGTGCCAGCAGTGCCAGCGGCTCCTACAATGAGCAGTTCTTC
TRBD1	-	TRBJ2-3	TRBV5-1	CASSAGQGHTDTQYF	TGCGCCAGCAGCGCGGGACAGGGACACACAGATACGCAGTATTTT
-	-	TRBJ2-7	TRBV5-1	CASSSDRSPGNEQYF	TGCGCCAGCAGCTCCGACAGGTCGCCTGGCAACGAGCAGTACTTC
TRBD1	-	TRBJ2-6	TRBV2	CASSLLRTGQTGANVLTF	TGTGCCAGCAGTCTACTCCGGACAGGCCAGACGGGGGCCAACGTCCTGACTTTC
-	-	TRBJ2-5	TRBV20-1	CSAKRLLQYF	TGCAGTGCTAAAAGACTACTCCAGTACTTC
TRBD2	-	TRBJ2-3	TRBV9	CASSEGGLAPHYF	TGTGCCAGCAGCGAAGGGGGACTAGCGCCCCATTATTTT
-	-	TRBJ2-6	TRBV23-1	CDESGANVLTF	TGCGACGAGTCTGGGGCCAACGTCCTGACTTTC
TRBD2	-	TRBJ2-2	TRBV15	CATSRRTRTSKAGELFF	TGTGCCACCAGCAGACGCACACGGACTAGCAAGGCCGGGGAGCTGTTTTTT
-	once	TRBJ2-5	TRBV4-1	CASSQGAGAGTQYF	TGCGCCAGCAGCCAAGGGGCGGGGGCAGGGACCCAGTACTTC
TRBD1	-	TRBJ1-5	TRBV28	CASSASQGVSNQPQHF	TGTGCCAGCAGTGCCTCCCAGGGGGTTAGCAATCAGCCCCAGCATTTT
TRBD2	-	TRBJ2-3	TRBV19	CASSPTSGYTDTQYF	TGTGCCAGTAGTCCGACTAGCGGGTACACAGATACGCAGTATTTT
-	-	TRBJ1-1	TRBV28	CASVLSPGAGTEAFF	TGTGCCAGCGTTTTGTCCCCAGGGGCCGGGACTGAAGCTTTCTTT
TRBD2	-	TRBJ2-5	TRBV28	CASSPGLAGGYLVVETQYF	TGTGCCAGCAGTCCCGGACTAGCGGGAGGATATCTTGTCGTGGAGACCCAGTACTTC
-	-	TRBJ1-2	TRBV27	CASSFTRGRGYTF	TGTGCCAGCAGTTTCACCAGGGGAAGAGGCTACACCTTC
TRBD2	once	TRBJ2-1	TRBV27	CASSFSASGHNEQFF	TGTGCCAGCAGTTTTTCGGCTAGCGGGCACAATGAGCAGTTCTTC
-	once	TRBJ2-7	TRBV6-1	CASSEEEGRTYEQYF	TGTGCCAGCAGTGAAGAGGAAGGGAGGACCTACGAGCAGTACTTC
TRBD1	-	TRBJ2-5	TRBV5-1	CASSLGVDRGQETQYF	TGCGCCAGCAGCTTGGGGGTGGACAGGGGGCAAGAGACCCAGTACTTC
TRBD1	-	TRBJ2-4	TRBV18	CASSSFGGTGDNIQYF	TGTGCCAGCTCATCATTTGGCGGGACAGGGGACAACATTCAGTACTTC